This is a list of T cell receptor beta chains from one sample in a study of T cell changes during pregnancy in multiple sclerosis. Profiled with immunoSEQ multiplex PCR; TCRdb holds only in-frame clones, not every one. The table has 20,000 to 25,000 clones, more than 75% seen once. The specimen comprised CD8+ T cells from peripheral blood mononuclear cells, sampled after pregnancy. Source of these receptors: a female donor with multiple sclerosis, enrolled in a pregnancy study. The CDR3 runs from the conserved cysteine through the conserved F or W. Clone size is shown for a subset of rows, as once, few, many or a class of expanded clone.

CDR3aa: CASSYSVSPGEAFF
abundance: .
v_gene: TRBV6-5

CDR3aa: CASSLWADNQPQHF
abundance: few
v_gene: TRBV7-2

CDR3aa: CASSVVGGPYTEAFF
abundance: .
v_gene: TRBV9

CDR3aa: CASSLFRGPRTGELFF
abundance: .
v_gene: TRBV27

CDR3aa: CASSPWRVEAFF
abundance: few
v_gene: TRBV13

CDR3aa: CAISDSRTRSYEQYF
abundance: .
v_gene: TRBV10-3

CDR3aa: CASSQVYRLSGANVLTF
abundance: .
v_gene: TRBV14

CDR3aa: CASSQNSGGYGELFF
abundance: .
v_gene: TRBV4-1

CDR3aa: CASSPGVAPLYNEQFF
abundance: few
v_gene: TRBV18

CDR3aa: CSVEQGTGWETQYF
abundance: .
v_gene: TRBV29-1

CDR3aa: CASSLYQLAGGDEQFF
abundance: .
v_gene: TRBV27

CDR3aa: CASSLLAGSLHEQYF
abundance: .
v_gene: TRBV7-6

CDR3aa: CASSYIWREGPEQYF
abundance: .
v_gene: TRBV6-5

CDR3aa: CASSDPIQGIDGYTF
abundance: .
v_gene: TRBV6-1

CDR3aa: CASSQRTGVYADTQYF
abundance: once
v_gene: TRBV4-2

CDR3aa: CAISGPNGGGAATEAFF
abundance: .
v_gene: TRBV10-3

CDR3aa: CAWSWQGYEQYF
abundance: .
v_gene: TRBV30